The 27 T cell receptor beta chains listed next were all sequenced from one sample in a study of CD8+CD57+ T cells in acquired aplastic anemia. Genomic DNA, the template, was used for profiling of the TCR beta VDJ and CDR3. TCRdb itself ran the reads through MiXCR, one entry per CDR3 protein. The table includes 150,000 to 200,000 distinct CDR3 sequences, roughly half detected once. All patients picked for sequencing had shown, by flow cytometry, an expansion of CD8+CD57+ cells. Sequencing was performed on sorted CD4+, CD8+, or CD8+CD57+ T cells (not recorded which) from PBMCs. The receptors were sampled from a human donor with aplastic anemia.

The chain carries TRBV12-3 or TRBV12-4 and TRBJ1-2; no reliable D call. The CDR3 extends over 14 amino acids. Trimming took 6 bases from V and 2 from J, leaving 13 bases between them. CDR3 sequence (DNA): TGTGCCAGCAGCCCTACGGGGAAAAACTATGGCTACACCTTC. It codes for CASSPTGKNYGYTF.

This clonotype was found once. V usage is TRBV5-1 and J usage is TRBJ1-4; 10 nucleotides line up with TRBD1. J gave up 6 bases and V 5 bases, and 4 bases lay outside the gene matches. Per germline, CDR1 SGHRS and CDR2 YFSETQ. The CDR3 is 14 amino acids. The CDR3 DNA follows: TGCGCCAGCAGAAGGACAGGGGGGGATGAAAAACTGTTTTTT. This sequence encodes CASRRTGGDEKLFF.

CDR3 region: CSARWGHNTEAFF. CDR3 DNA sequence: TGCAGCGCACGGTGGGGCCATAACACTGAAGCTTTCTTT. V and J are TRBV29-1 and TRBJ1-1; D possibly corresponds to TRBD1 (5 bases). The CDR3 contains 13 residues. Trimming pared 7 bases from V and 2 bases from J, leaving 14 bases between. CDR1 is SQVTM, CDR2 ANQGSEA, per germline.

This clonotype has at least ten counts. V usage is TRBV7-2 and J usage is TRBJ1-2; possible D gene TRBD1, 6 bases. The CDR3 has 15 residues. CDR1 and CDR2 (germline): SGHTA, FQGNSA. V gave up 2 bases and J gave up 8 bases, with 18 bases separating them. The DNA for the CDR3 is TGTGCCAGCAGCTTAAGCATGCAGGACAGAAGAGGCTACACCTTC. This gives the protein CASSLSMQDRRGYTF.

Many counts were recorded for this clonotype. The chain uses TRBV20-1 and TRBJ1-3, with D hard to call. V was shortened by 1 base and J by 1 base, with 11 bases between the two germline ends. The CDR3 consists of 15 residues. Germline loops: CDR1 DFQATT, CDR2 SNEGSKA (reference sequence). The CDR3, as DNA: TGCAGTGCTAGAGTAGGAGGACCTTCTGGAAACACCATATATTTT. This encodes CSARVGGPSGNTIYF.

Worth noting for this clonotype: Just one base apart from a much larger clone, this may be a read error. The chain combines TRBV6-4 with TRBJ1-1; TRBD1 matches at 9 bases. CDR3 length: 16 residues. CDR1 and CDR2 from the germline V gene are MRHNA and SNTAGT. CDR3 sequence reads: CAGSDSWDRENTEAFF. The CDR3 DNA sequence: TGTGCCGGCAGTGACTCGTGGGACAGGGAAAACACTGAAGCTTTCTTT.

In this sample, this clonotype turned up many times. The chain links TRBV13 to TRBJ1-1; no firm D call. CDR1 is PRHDT and CDR2 is FYEKMQ in the germline V gene (reference sequence). This CDR3 has 15 residues. V shed 5 bases and J shed 5 bases, with 18 bases lying between them. CDR3 region: CASSTDGGERTEAFF. The CDR3, as DNA: TGTGCCAGCAGCACAGATGGAGGAGAGAGAACTGAAGCTTTCTTT.

This clonotype was seen repeatedly, ten times or more. The gene calls are TRBV3-1 and TRBJ1-4, with a tentative D call TRBD1 (5 bases). The CDR3 contains 13 residues. V was cut by 4 bases and J by 7 bases, with 10 bases left in between. Germline CDR1 and CDR2: LGHDT and YNNKEL (reference sequence). CDR3 sequence: CASSPPTVEKLFF. The CDR3 nucleotides read TGTGCCAGCAGCCCCCCGACAGTTGAAAAACTGTTTTTT.

With regard to this clonotype: A much larger clone differs from this one at a single base, so this may be a read error. The chain couples TRBV14 to TRBJ2-1; D unclear. V was cut by 4 bases and J by 10 bases, with 11 bases left in between. CDR1 SGHDN and CDR2 FVKESK come from the germline V gene. CDR3 length equals 12 residues. CDR3 DNA sequence: TGTGCCAGCAGCCGAGTGGTTCAGGAGCAGTTCTTC. Protein: CASSRVVQEQFF. Complete variable domain (other parts from reference TRBV14 and TRBJ2-1): EAGVTQFPSHSVIEKGQTVTLRCDPISGHDNLYWYRRVMGKEIKFLLHFVKESKQDESGMPNNRFLAERTGGTYSTLKVQPAELEDSGVYFCASSRVVQEQFFGPGTRLTVL.

The CDR3 DNA reads TGCAGTGCTAGAGCACGCACCAGGCCCAACGTCCTGACTTTC. Its translation is CSARARTRPNVLTF. The V call is TRBV20-1, the J call TRBJ2-6; no reliable D call. Germline CDR1 DFQATT, CDR2 SNEGSKA (reference sequence). Trimming left V 1 base short and J 8 bases short, with 12 bases between. The CDR3 runs to 14 residues.

The chain uses TRBV10-3 and TRBJ1-5; D not resolved. V dropped 4 bases and J dropped 4 bases, with 11 bases sitting between them. The CDR3 extends over 14 amino acids. Looked up from germline, CDR1 is ENHRY and CDR2 is SYGVKD. In DNA form, the CDR3 reads TGTGCCATCAGTGTGGACGGACTTAATCAGCCCCAGCATTTT. Its protein product is CAISVDGLNQPQHF.

Ten or more counts support this clonotype. Compared with germline, one end of the junction differs, possibly owing to a read error. The genes are TRBV5-6 and TRBJ2-2; 9 bases are a match to TRBD2. This CDR3 is built from 16 residues. Germline V gene lookup returns CDR1 SGHDT and CDR2 YYEEEE. The CDR3 here is CASSLAPSGNAGELFF. The CDR3 DNA follows: TGTGCCAGCAGCCTGGCCCCTAGCGGGAACGCCGGGGAGCTGTTTTTT.

The V call is TRBV20-1, the J call TRBJ1-2; a possible D gene is TRBD1 (6 bases). This CDR3 has 14 residues. Germline V lookup: CDR1 DFQATT, CDR2 SNEGSKA (reference sequence). V was trimmed by 4 bases and J by 4 bases, leaving 16 bases between them. This CDR3 is CSAIRGAWGYGYTF. The CDR3 DNA reads as TGCAGTGCTATTAGGGGGGCGTGGGGCTATGGCTACACCTTC.

The rearrangement joins TRBV29-1 to TRBJ1-2; D is unclear. CDR1 is SQVTM, CDR2 ANQGSEA, per germline. Trimming shortened V by 4 bases and J by 5 bases, and 17 bases separated the two germline ends. The CDR3 spans 14 residues. Written as DNA, the CDR3 is TGCAGCGTTGCGGTCCCTTCCCGGACGTATGGCTACACCTTC. Its protein product is CSVAVPSRTYGYTF.

CDR3 DNA: TGTGCCAGCAGTGAGGGGCAGCCTTATGGCTACACCTTC. Translation gives CASSEGQPYGYTF. The chain is built from TRBV25-1 and TRBJ1-2, with a weak D call TRBD1 (5 bases). This CDR3 has 13 residues. Germline CDR1 and CDR2: MGHDK and SYGVNS. V was trimmed by 3 bases and J by 5 bases, leaving 10 bases between them.

This clonotype was counted ten times or more. The CDR3 sequence is CASSLDSTGELFF. The CDR3 nucleotides are TGCGCCAGCAGCTTGGACAGCACCGGGGAGCTGTTTTTT. This sequence joins TRBV5-1 and TRBJ2-2, with no clear D. V was trimmed by 0 bases and J by 4 bases, leaving 4 bases between them. The CDR3 spans 13 residues. Germline assignment: CDR1 SGHRS and CDR2 YFSETQ.

This clonotype was picked up many times. The chain is built from TRBV19 and TRBJ1-2; D is undetermined. The CDR3 loop spans 13 amino acids. The V gene lost 4 bases and the J gene lost 4 bases, with 10 bases spanning the gap. Per germline, CDR1 LNHDA and CDR2 SQIVND (reference sequence). As DNA, the CDR3 is TGTGCCAGTAGTACCGGACGGAGCTATGGCTACACCTTC. Translation gives CASSTGRSYGYTF.

V and J are TRBV7-7 and TRBJ2-7; D is undetermined. Trimming removed 4 bases at V and 2 bases at J, with 3 bases between. Germline CDR1 reads SSHAT; CDR2 reads FNYEAQ (reference sequence). CDR3 length: 11 amino acids. The CDR3 is CASSSPYEQYV. CDR3 bases: TGTGCCAGCAGCTCCCCCTACGAGCAGTACGTC.

The chain is built from TRBV9 and TRBJ2-1; a possible D gene is TRBD2 (5 bases). The CDR3 spans 13 residues. V lost 4 bases and J 8 bases, leaving 13 bases between the germline ends. Germline CDR1 and CDR2: SGDLS and YYNGEE. The CDR3 region is CASSHDEGDEQFF. In nucleotides, the CDR3 is TGTGCCAGCAGCCACGATGAGGGCGATGAGCAGTTCTTC.

This rearrangement joins TRBV20-1 to TRBJ2-2; 9 bases map to TRBD1. The germline CDR1 and CDR2 sequences are DFQATT and SNEGSKA (reference sequence). V lost 8 bases, J lost 6 bases, and 7 bases stayed unmatched. CDR3 size: 13 residues. CDR3 DNA: TGCAGTTTGGGACAGGGTAGACCCGGGGAGCTGTTTTTT. Residues: CSLGQGRPGELFF.

The gene calls are TRBV11-2 and TRBJ1-3; 9 nucleotides line up with TRBD1. The germline V gene encodes CDR1 SGHAT and CDR2 FQNNGV. Germline trimming cut 5 bases from V and 4 bases from J; bases unmatched to any gene: 6. The CDR3 is 15 amino acids. CDR3: CASSAGTGYGNTIYF. CDR3 sequence (DNA): TGTGCCAGCAGCGCGGGGACAGGGTACGGAAACACCATATATTTT.

The rearrangement uses TRBV25-1 and TRBJ1-4; no reliable D call. The CDR3 loop spans 17 amino acids. Germline CDR1 and CDR2: MGHDK and SYGVNS. V was cut by 4 bases and J by 1 base, with 16 bases left in between. CDR3 loop: CASSASGPRGTNEKLFF. Written as DNA, the CDR3 is TGTGCCAGCAGTGCTTCGGGCCCACGGGGAACTAATGAAAAACTGTTTTTT. The full variable domain, its missing parts supplied by reference TRBV25-1 and TRBJ1-4, is EADIYQTPRYLVIGTGKKITLECSQTMGHDKMYWYQQDPGMELHLIHYSYGVNSTEKGDLSSESTVSRIRTEHFPLTLESARPSHTSQYLCASSASGPRGTNEKLFFGSGTQLSVL.

This rearrangement joins TRBV15 to TRBJ1-4; perhaps TRBD1 as D (5 bases). Per the germline V gene, CDR1 is LNHNV and CDR2 is YYDKDF (reference sequence). CDR3 length: 15 residues. The V gene lost 0 bases and the J gene lost 3 bases, with 8 bases spanning the gap. CDR3: CATSRDQGPNEKLFF. The CDR3 coding sequence is TGTGCCACCAGCAGAGATCAGGGCCCTAATGAAAAACTGTTTTTT.

The V gene is TRBV15, the J gene TRBJ2-7, with 8 nucleotides matching TRBD1. The V gene end was trimmed by 0 bases and the J gene end by 7 bases; junction bases not matched to a gene: 8. The CDR3 spans 15 residues. Germline assignment: CDR1 LNHNV and CDR2 YYDKDF (reference sequence). The CDR3 protein is CATSREGQGAKEQYF. The CDR3 DNA is TGTGCCACCAGCAGAGAGGGGCAGGGGGCGAAAGAGCAGTACTTC.

This clonotype was seen a few times. V and J are TRBV6-2 or TRBV6-3 and TRBJ1-5; D gene ambiguous. V was trimmed by 5 bases and J by 7 bases, leaving 12 bases between them. Per germline, CDR1 MNHEY and CDR2 SVGEGT. CDR3 length: 13 amino acids. CDR3 amino acids: CASSLIRNQPQHF. The CDR3 nucleotides read TGTGCCAGCAGTCTTATAAGGAACCAGCCCCAGCATTTT.

The chain links TRBV20-1 to TRBJ2-3, with 7 bases matching TRBD2. V lost 6 bases, J lost 0 bases, and 15 bases stayed unmatched. Germline V CDR1 and CDR2: DFQATT, SNEGSKA (reference sequence). CDR3 length: 17 amino acids. CDR3 residues: CSAPGRLAEPSTDTQYF. CDR3 DNA sequence: TGCAGTGCCCCAGGGAGGCTAGCGGAGCCTAGCACAGATACGCAGTATTTT.

Turning to this clonotype: One base away lies a much larger clone, so this may be a sequencing read error. This sequence joins TRBV4-3 and TRBJ1-4; a weak D match, TRBD1 (5 bases). Germline V gene sequence: CDR1 LGHNA, CDR2 YSLEER. The CDR3 sequence is 15 residues long. CDR3 loop: CVSSQGPGGNEKLFF. The CDR3 DNA reads TGCGTCAGCAGCCAAGGGCCGGGGGGTAATGAAAAACTGTTTTTT.